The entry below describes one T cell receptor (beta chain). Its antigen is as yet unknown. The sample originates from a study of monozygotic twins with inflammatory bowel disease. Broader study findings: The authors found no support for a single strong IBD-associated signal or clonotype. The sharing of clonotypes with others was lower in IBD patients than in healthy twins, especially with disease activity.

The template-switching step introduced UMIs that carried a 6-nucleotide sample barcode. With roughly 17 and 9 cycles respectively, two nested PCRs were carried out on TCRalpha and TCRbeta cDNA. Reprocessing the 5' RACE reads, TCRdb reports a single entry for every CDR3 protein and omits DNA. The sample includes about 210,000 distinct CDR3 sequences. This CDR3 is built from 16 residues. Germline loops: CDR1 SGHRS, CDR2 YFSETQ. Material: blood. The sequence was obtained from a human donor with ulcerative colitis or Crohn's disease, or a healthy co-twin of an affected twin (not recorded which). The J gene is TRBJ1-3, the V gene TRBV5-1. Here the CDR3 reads CASSTTGDRPGNTIYF.